This T cell receptor beta chain was captured in a study of lymphopenia after photon versus proton radiotherapy. The V end lost 0 bases, the J end lost 6 bases, and 9 bases lay between the germline ends. CDR3 length: 15 residues. Per germline, CDR1 SGHTA and CDR2 FQGNSA. Some clones are missing from TCRdb's copy, which holds only in-frame ones; the method was immunoSEQ multiplex PCR. The sample holds 60,000 or so clones, about 90% seen once. Points on this clone: What it binds is not known.

Study results and caveats: Photon-treated patients lost naive T cells and TCR diversity; proton-treated stayed stable. After the lymphocyte nadir, photon-treated repertoires showed oligoclonal expansion, especially of CD8+ Temra cells. Better survival with proton therapy was suggested as possible, not demonstrated. Post-nadir TCR diversity decline inversely tracked overall survival among those who died.

The sequence was collected from a man in his forties with gastric cancer. The chain links TRBV7-2 to TRBJ1-6; no clear D. The sequencing here drew on peripheral blood, taken from a patient treated with photon-based radiotherapy. DNA for the CDR3: TGTGCCAGCAGCTTAGCGGTCGGTCCTAATTCACCCCTCCACTTT. Its protein is CASSLAVGPNSPLHF.